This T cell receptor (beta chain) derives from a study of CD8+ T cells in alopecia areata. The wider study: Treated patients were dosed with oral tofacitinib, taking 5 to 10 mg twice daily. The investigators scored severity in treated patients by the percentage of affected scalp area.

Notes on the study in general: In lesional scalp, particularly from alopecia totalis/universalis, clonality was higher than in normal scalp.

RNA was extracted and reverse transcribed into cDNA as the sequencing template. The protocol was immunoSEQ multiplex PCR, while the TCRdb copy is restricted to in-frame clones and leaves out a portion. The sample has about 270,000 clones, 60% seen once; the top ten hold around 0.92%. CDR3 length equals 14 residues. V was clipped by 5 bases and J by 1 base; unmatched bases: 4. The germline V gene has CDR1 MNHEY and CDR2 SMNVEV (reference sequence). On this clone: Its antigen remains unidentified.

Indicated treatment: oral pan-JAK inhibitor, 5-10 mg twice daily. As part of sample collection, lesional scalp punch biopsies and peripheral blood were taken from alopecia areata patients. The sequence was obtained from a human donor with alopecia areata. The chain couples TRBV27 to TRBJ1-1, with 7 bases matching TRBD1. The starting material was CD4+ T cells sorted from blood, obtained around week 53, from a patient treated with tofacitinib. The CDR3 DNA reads TGTGCCAGCAGTCAACAGGGGAGGAACACTGAAGCTTTCTTT. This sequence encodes CASSQQGRNTEAFF.